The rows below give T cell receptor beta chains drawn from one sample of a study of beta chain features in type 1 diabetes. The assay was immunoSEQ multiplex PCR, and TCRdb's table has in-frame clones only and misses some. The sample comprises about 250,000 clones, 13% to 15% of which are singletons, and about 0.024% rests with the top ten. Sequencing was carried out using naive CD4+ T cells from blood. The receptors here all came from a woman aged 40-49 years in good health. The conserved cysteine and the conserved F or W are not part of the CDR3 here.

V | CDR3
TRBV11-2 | ASSRGLTGGRADTQY
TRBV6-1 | ASSVGGRREETQY
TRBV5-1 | ASRTSGGYEQY
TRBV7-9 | ASSLGQGNQDEQF
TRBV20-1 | SARRTQY
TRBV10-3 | AISENGESEQY
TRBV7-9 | ASSYGTLRWDKNIQY
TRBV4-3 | ASSAEIGRGQANEKLF
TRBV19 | ASSMGGRQETQY
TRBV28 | ASRPETGFGNTIY
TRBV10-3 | AIREGPSGPYEQY
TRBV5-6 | ASSSPVRDIPYEQY
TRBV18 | ASSPGLPGTMNTEAF
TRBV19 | ASSTQGRYT
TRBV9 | ASSISSGGAHETQY
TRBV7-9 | ASSLGTGSYEQF
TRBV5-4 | ASSQGSGSSYNEQF
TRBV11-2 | ASSPAPIRGQETQY
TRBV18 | ASSPDRGPETQY
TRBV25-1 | ASSELGGRVYEQY
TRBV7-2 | ASSFRVAGLNNEQF
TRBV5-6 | ASSYGQVNEKLF
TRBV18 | ASPEGGQGNEQF
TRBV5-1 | ASSLDPSGTQY
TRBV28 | ASIPLPGGTTEAF
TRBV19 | ASRTGTASGGPQH
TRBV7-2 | ASSPGGGQPYGYT
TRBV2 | ASRVRQGVTNT
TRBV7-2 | ASSHYPGQGLPMQF
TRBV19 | ASSIRVVGDRVESPLH
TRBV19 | ASSKQGAEQY
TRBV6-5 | ASSPGGVSYEQY
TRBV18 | ASSPTRQVPSGLDTQY